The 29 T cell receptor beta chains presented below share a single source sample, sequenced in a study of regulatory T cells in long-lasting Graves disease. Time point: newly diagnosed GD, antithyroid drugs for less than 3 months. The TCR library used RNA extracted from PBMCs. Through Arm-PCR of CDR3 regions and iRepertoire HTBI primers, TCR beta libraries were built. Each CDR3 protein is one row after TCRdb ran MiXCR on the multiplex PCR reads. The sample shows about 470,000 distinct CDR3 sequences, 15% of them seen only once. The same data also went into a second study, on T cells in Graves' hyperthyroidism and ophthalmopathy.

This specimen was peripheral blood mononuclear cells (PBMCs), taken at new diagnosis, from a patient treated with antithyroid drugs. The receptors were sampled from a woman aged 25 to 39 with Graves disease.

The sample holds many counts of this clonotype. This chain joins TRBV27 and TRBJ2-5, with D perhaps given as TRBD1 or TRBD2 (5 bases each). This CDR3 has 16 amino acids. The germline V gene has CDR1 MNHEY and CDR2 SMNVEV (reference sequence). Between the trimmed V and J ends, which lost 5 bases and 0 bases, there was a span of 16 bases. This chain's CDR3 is CASSPYPRDDQETQYF. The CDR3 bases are TGTGCCAGCAGTCCCTATCCCCGGGACGACCAAGAGACCCAGTACTTC.

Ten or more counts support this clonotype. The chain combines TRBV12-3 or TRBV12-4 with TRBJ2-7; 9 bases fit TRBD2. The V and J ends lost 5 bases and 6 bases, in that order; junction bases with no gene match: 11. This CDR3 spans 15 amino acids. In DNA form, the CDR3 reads TGTGCCAGCAGTCCAGTAGCGGGAGTAGGCCGCGAGCAGTACTTC. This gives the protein CASSPVAGVGREQYF.

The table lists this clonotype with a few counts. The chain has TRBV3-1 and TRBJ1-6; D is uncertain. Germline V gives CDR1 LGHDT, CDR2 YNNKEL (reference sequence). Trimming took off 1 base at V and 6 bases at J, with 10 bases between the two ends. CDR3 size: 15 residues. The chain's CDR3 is CASSQGTLLNSPLHF. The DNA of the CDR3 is TGTGCCAGCAGCCAAGGGACCCTACTTAATTCACCCCTCCACTTT.

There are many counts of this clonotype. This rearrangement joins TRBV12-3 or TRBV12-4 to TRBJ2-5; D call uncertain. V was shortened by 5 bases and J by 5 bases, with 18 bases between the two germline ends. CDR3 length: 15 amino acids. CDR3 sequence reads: CASSHPAAPWETQYF. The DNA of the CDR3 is TGTGCCAGCAGTCACCCGGCAGCGCCATGGGAGACCCAGTACTTC.

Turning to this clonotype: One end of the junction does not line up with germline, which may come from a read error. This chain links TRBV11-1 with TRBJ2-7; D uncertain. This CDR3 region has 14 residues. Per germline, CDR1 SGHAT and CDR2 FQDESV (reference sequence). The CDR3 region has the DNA TGTGCCGGCAGCTCGCCTAGAATTTCCTACGAGCAGTACTTC. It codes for CAGSSPRISYEQYF.

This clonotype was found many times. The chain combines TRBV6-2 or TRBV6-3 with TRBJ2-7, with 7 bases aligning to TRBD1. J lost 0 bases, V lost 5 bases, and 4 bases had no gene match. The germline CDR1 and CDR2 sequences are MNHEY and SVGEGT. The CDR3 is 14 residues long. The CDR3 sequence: CASSRGQSSYEQYF. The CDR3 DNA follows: TGTGCCAGCAGTAGGGGACAGAGCTCCTACGAGCAGTACTTC.

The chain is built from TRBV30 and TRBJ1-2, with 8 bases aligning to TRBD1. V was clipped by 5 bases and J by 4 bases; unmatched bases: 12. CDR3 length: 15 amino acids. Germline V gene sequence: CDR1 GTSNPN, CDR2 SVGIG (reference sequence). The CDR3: CAWAIYGTGSYGYTF. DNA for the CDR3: TGTGCCTGGGCTATTTACGGGACAGGAAGCTATGGCTACACCTTC.

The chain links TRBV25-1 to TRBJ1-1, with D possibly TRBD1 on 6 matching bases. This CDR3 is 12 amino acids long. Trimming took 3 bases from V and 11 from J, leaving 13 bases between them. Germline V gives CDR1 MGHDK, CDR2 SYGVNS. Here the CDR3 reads CASSDAGAKAFF. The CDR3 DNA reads TGTGCCAGCAGTGATGCGGGGGCGAAGGCTTTCTTT. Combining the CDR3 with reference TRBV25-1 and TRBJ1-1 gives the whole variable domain EADIYQTPRYLVIGTGKKITLECSQTMGHDKMYWYQQDPGMELHLIHYSYGVNSTEKGDLSSESTVSRIRTEHFPLTLESARPSHTSQYLCASSDAGAKAFFGQGTRLTVV.

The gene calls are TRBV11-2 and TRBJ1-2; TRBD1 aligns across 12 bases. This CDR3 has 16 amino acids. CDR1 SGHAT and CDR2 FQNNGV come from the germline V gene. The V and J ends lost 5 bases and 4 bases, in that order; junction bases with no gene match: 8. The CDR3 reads CASSPSGQGAFYGYTF. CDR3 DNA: TGTGCCAGCAGCCCCTCGGGACAGGGGGCTTTCTATGGCTACACCTTC.

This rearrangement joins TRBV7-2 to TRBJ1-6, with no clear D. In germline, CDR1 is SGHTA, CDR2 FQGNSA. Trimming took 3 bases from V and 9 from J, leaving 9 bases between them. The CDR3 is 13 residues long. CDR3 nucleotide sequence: TGTGCCAGCAGCTTTGGGCCTTTTTCACCCCTCCACTTT. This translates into CASSFGPFSPLHF.

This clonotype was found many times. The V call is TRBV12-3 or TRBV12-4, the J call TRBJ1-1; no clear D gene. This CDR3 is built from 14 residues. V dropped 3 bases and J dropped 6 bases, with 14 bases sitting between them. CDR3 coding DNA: TGTGCCAGCAGTTTCGCGGCAGGACTCGCTGAAGCTTTCTTT. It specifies CASSFAAGLAEAFF.

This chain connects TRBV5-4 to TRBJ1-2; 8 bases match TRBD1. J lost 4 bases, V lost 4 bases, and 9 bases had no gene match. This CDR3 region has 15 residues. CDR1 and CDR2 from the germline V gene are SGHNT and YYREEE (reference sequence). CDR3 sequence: CASSGRDRTFYGYTF. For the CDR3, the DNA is TGTGCCAGCAGCGGGAGGGACAGGACCTTCTATGGCTACACCTTC.

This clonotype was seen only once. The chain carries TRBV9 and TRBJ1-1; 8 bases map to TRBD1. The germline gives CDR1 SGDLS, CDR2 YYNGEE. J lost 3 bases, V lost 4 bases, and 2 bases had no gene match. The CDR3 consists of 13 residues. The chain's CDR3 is CASSPDRDTEAFF. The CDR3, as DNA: TGTGCCAGCAGCCCGGACAGGGACACTGAAGCTTTCTTT.

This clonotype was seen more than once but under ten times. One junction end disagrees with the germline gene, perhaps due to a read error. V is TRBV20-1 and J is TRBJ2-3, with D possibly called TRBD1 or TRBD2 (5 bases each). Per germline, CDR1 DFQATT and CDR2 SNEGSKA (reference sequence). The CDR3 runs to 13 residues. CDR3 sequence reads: CSARGDSTDTQYF. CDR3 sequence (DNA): TGCAGTGCGAGAGGGGATAGCACAGATACGCAGTATTTT.

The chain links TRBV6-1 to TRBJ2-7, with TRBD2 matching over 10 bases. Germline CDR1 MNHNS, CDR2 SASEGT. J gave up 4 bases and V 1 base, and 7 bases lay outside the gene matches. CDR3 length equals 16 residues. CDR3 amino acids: CASSEGRTSGTYEQYF. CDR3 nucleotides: TGTGCCAGCAGTGAAGGGAGGACTAGCGGAACTTACGAGCAGTACTTC.

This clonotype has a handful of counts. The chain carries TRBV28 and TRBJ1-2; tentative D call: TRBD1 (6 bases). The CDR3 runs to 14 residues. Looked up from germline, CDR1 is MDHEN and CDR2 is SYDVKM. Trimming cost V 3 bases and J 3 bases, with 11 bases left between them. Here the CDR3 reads CASSFVTGYYGYTF. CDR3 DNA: TGTGCCAGCAGTTTTGTCACAGGGTACTATGGCTACACCTTC.

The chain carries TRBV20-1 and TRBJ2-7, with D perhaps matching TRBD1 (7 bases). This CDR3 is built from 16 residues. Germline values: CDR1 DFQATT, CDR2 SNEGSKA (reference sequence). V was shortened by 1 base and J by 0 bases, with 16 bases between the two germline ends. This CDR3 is CSARGGGGESSYEQYF. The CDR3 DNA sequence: TGCAGTGCTAGAGGAGGGGGCGGGGAAAGCTCCTACGAGCAGTACTTC.

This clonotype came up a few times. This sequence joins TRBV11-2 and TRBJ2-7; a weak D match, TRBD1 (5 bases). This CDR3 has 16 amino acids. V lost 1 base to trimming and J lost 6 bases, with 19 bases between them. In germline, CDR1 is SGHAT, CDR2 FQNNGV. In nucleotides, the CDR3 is TGTGCCAGCAGCTTAGCCCAGCGTGCATCTCAGGGCGAGCAGTACTTC. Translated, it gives CASSLAQRASQGEQYF.

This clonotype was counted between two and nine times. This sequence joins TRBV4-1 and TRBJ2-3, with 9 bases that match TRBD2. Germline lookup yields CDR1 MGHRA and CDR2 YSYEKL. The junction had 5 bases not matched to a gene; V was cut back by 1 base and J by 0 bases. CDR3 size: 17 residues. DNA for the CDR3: TGCGCCAGCAGCCAAGGAGTAGCGGGAGCCAGCACAGATACGCAGTATTTT. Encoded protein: CASSQGVAGASTDTQYF.

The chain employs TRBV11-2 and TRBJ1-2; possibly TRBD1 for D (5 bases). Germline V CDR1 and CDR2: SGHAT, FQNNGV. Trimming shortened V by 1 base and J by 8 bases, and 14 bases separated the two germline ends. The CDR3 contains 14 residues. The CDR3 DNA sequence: TGTGCCAGCAGCTTAGTTGGGGGGGGAGAGGGCTACACCTTC. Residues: CASSLVGGGEGYTF.

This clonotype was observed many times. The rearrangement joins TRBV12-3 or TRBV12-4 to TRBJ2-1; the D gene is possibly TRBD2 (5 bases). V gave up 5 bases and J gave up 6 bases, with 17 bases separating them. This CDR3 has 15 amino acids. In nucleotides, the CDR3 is TGTGCCAGCAGTCTCCGACCAGGAGGTGCCAATGAGCAGTTCTTC. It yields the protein CASSLRPGGANEQFF.

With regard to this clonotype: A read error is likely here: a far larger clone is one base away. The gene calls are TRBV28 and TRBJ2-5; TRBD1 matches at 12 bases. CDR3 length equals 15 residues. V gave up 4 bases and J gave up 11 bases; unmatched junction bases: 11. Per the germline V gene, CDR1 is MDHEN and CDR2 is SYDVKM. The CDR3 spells CASSSGQGAVNEQYF. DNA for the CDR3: TGTGCCAGCAGTTCGGGACAGGGGGCAGTCAATGAGCAGTACTTC.

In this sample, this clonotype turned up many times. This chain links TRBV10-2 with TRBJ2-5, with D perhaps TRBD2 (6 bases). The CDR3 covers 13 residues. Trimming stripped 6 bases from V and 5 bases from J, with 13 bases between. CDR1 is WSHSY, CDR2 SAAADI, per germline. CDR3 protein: CASRGRERETQYF. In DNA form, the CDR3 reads TGCGCCAGCAGGGGACGGGAGAGGGAGACCCAGTACTTC.

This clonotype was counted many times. The CDR3 DNA reads TGTGCTAGTGGTCCCTTTGGTGGGATCGAGGGTACGCAGTATTTT. Its translation is CASGPFGGIEGTQYF. The chain links TRBV12-5 to TRBJ2-3, with a weak D call TRBD2 (5 bases). CDR1 is LGHNT, CDR2 FRNRAP, per germline. Trimming took 5 bases from V and 8 from J, leaving 20 bases between them. The CDR3 spans 15 residues. The full variable domain, with the rest looked up from reference TRBV12-5 and TRBJ2-3, is DARVTQTPRHKVTEMGQEVTMRCQPILGHNTVFWYRQTMMQGLELLAYFRNRAPLDDSGMPKDRFSAEMPDATLATLKIQPSEPRDSAVYFCASGPFGGIEGTQYFGPGTRLTVL.

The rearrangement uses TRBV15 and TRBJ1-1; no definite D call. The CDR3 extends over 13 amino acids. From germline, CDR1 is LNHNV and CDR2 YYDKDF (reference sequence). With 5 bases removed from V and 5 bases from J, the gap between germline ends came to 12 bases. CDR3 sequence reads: CATSRTMGTEAFF. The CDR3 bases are TGTGCCACCAGCCGAACGATGGGGACTGAAGCTTTCTTT.

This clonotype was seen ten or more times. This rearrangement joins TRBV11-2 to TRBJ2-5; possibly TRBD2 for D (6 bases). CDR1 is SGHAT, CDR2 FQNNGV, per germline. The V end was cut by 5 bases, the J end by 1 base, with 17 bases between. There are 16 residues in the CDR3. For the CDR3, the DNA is TGTGCCAGCAGCCCCCCCCTGATAGCGGTCCAAGAGACCCAGTACTTC. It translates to CASSPPLIAVQETQYF.

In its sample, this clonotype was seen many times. CDR3 coding DNA: TGTGCCAGCAGCTTTACCCTCTTCACTCGGACTAGCGGGAGGATCACAGATACGCAGTATTTT. Its translation is CASSFTLFTRTSGRITDTQYF. This rearrangement joins TRBV11-2 to TRBJ2-3, with 14 bases matching TRBD2. The CDR3 consists of 21 residues. V shed 3 bases and J 2 bases; nucleotides not matched to a gene: 16. Germline V CDR1 and CDR2: SGHAT, FQNNGV.

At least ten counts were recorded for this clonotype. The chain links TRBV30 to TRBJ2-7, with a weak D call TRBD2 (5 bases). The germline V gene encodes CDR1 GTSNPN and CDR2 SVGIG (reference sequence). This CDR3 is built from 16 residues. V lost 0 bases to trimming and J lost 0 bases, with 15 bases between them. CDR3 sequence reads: CAWSVPVAPSSYEQYF. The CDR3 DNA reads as TGTGCCTGGAGTGTACCAGTAGCGCCCAGCTCCTACGAGCAGTACTTC.

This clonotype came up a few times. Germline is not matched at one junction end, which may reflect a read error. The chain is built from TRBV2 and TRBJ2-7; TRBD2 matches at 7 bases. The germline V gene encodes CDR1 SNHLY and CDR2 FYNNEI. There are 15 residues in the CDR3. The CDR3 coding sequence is TGTGTCAGCAGTGTTGCTACTAGCGTTACCTACGAGCAGTACTTC. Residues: CVSSVATSVTYEQYF.